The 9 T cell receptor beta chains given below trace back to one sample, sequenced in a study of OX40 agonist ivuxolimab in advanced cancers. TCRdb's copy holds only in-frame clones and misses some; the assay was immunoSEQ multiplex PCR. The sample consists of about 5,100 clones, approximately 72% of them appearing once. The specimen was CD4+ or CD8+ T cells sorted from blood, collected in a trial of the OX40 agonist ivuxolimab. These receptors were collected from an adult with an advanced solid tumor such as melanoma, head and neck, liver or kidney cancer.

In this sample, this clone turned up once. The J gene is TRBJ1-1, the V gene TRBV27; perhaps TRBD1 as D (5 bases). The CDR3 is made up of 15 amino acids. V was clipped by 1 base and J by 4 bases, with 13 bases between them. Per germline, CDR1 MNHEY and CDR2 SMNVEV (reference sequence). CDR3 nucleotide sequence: TGTGCCAGCAGTTTATTTGGTGGGGGGTCCACTGAAGCTTTCTTT. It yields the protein CASSLFGGGSTEAFF.

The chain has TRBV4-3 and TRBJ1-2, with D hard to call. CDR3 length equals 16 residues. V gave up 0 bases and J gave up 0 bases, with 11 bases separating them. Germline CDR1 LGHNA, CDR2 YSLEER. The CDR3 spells CASSQDLIGANYGYTF. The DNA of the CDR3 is TGCGCCAGCAGCCAAGATCTTATCGGTGCTAACTATGGCTACACCTTC.

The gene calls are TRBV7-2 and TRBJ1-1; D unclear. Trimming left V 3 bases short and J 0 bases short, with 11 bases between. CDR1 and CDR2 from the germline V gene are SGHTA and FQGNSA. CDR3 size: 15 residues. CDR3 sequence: CASSFNPLLNTEAFF. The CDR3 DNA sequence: TGTGCCAGCAGCTTTAACCCCCTTTTGAACACTGAAGCTTTCTTT.

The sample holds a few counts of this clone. This chain's CDR3 is CASSLGVGTALREQFF. CDR3 in DNA: TGCGCCAGCAGCTTGGGGGTCGGGACTGCCCTTCGGGAGCAGTTCTTC. This chain connects TRBV5-1 to TRBJ2-1; maybe TRBD2 (6 bases). The V gene lost 0 bases and the J gene lost 10 bases, with 20 bases spanning the gap. Germline V gene lookup returns CDR1 SGHRS and CDR2 YFSETQ. The CDR3 sequence is 16 residues long.

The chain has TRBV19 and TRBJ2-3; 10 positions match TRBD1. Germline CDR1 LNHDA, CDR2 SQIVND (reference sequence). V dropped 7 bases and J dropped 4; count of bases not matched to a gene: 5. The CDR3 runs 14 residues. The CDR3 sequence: CASTKTGGADTQYF. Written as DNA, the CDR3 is TGTGCCAGTACGAAGACAGGGGGCGCAGATACGCAGTATTTT.

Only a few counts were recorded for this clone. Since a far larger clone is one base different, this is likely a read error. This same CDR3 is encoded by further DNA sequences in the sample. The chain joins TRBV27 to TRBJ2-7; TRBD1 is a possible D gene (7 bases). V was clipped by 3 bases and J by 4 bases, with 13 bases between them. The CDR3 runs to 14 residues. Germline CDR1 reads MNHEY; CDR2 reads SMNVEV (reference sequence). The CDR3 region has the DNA TGTGCCAGCAGTTTGGGGCCAGGGGGGTACGAGCAGTACTTC. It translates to CASSLGPGGYEQYF.

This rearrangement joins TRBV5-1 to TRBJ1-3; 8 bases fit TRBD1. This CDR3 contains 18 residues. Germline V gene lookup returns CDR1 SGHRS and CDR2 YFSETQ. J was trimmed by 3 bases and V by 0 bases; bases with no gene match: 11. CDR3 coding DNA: TGCGCCAGCAGCTTGGCTCAGGGGGCAAGGGTGTTTGGAAACACCATATATTTT. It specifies CASSLAQGARVFGNTIYF.

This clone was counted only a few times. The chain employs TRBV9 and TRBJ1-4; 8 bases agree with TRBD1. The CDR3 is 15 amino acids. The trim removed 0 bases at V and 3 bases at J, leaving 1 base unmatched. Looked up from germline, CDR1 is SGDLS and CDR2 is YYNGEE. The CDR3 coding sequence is TGTGCCAGCAGCGTAGCGGGACAGGCTAATGAAAAACTGTTTTTT. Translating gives CASSVAGQANEKLFF. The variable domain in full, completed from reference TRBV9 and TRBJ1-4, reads DSGVTQTPKHLITATGQRVTLRCSPRSGDLSVYWYQQSLDQGLQFLIQYYNGEERAKGNILERFSAQQFPDLHSELNLSSLELGDSALYFCASSVAGQANEKLFFGSGTQLSVL.

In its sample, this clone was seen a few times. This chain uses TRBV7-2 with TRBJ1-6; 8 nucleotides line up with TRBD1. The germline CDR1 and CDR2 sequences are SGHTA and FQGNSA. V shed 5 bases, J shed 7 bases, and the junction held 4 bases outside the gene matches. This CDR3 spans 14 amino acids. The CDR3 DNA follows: TGTGCCAGCAGCGCTGGACAGGGAAATTCACCCCTCCACTTT. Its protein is CASSAGQGNSPLHF.